The 13 T cell receptor beta chains below come from one sample, sequenced in a study of T cell repertoires and HLA-DP antigens (dated by TCRdb to the late 2010s). Library prep was done by the immunoSEQ multiplex PCR assay. Held by TCRdb, this immuneACCESS table contains in-frame sequences only and omits some clones. Under half of the omission traces to an unresolved V gene where checked; the cause of the rest is unknown. Present in this sample are approximately 89,000 clones, approximately 89% of which were seen just once. The leading ten clones occupy 1.5% to 2% of the sample. Antigen specificity for these receptors is unknown. The material sequenced was CD4+ T cells from PBMCs. The origin of the receptors is a man between 45 and 60 years old in good health and CMV-seronegative.

This clone was observed a few times. V usage is TRBV4-1 and J usage is TRBJ2-1, with 8 bases lining up with TRBD2. Unmatched junction bases numbered 4, after V lost 3 bases and J lost 12 bases. There are 12 residues in the CDR3. Germline CDR1 reads MGHRA; CDR2 reads YSYEKL. In DNA, the CDR3 is TGCGCCAGCAGCCAGGTGACTAGCGCGCAGTTCTTC. Translating it yields CASSQVTSAQFF.

J is TRBJ1-2 and V is TRBV28; D is perhaps TRBD1 (5 bases). Germline CDR1 is MDHEN and CDR2 is SYDVKM. V was clipped by 5 bases and J by 4 bases, with 17 bases between them. The CDR3 runs 15 residues. CDR3 sequence reads: CASSQGAVILYGYTF. The CDR3 bases are TGTGCCAGCAGTCAAGGGGCAGTCATCCTCTATGGCTACACCTTC.

This chain connects TRBV7-2 to TRBJ2-1, with a weak D call TRBD2 (6 bases). Trimming left V 1 base short and J 3 bases short, with 16 bases between. The CDR3 runs to 17 residues. Germline CDR1 and CDR2: SGHTA and FQGNSA. CDR3: CASSLGGSGDYYNEQFF. As DNA, the CDR3 is TGTGCCAGCAGCTTAGGTGGTAGCGGAGACTACTACAATGAGCAGTTCTTC.

V and J are TRBV6-5 and TRBJ1-1; D may be TRBD1 (6 bases). V lost 2 bases, J lost 4 bases, and 17 bases lay in between. Per germline, CDR1 MNHEY and CDR2 SVGAGI. The CDR3 is made up of 16 amino acids. CDR3 sequence: CASSYAGARLGTEAFF. For the CDR3, the DNA is TGTGCCAGCAGTTACGCGGGGGCGCGGTTAGGCACTGAAGCTTTCTTT.

V is TRBV18 and J is TRBJ2-5, with 7 bases that match TRBD1. This CDR3 comprises 14 residues. CDR1 is KGHSH, CDR2 LQKENI, per germline. V was pared by 1 base and J by 5 bases, with 4 bases of the junction left unmatched. In DNA form, the CDR3 reads TGTGCCAGCTCACCACAACAGGGACAGGAGACCCAGTACTTC. Protein sequence: CASSPQQGQETQYF.

The chain has TRBV18 and TRBJ1-6; 7 bases are a match to TRBD1. Trimming took 6 bases from V and 8 from J; bases not matched to a gene: 10. The CDR3 length is 15 residues. The germline CDR1 and CDR2 sequences are KGHSH and LQKENI. DNA for the CDR3: TGTGCCAGCTCGCTTAAGACAGGGAAGGATTCACCCCTCCACTTT. This gives the protein CASSLKTGKDSPLHF.

This rearrangement joins TRBV9 to TRBJ2-3; no clear D. The CDR3 is 15 residues long. Germline CDR1 is SGDLS and CDR2 is YYNGEE. The V and J ends lost 0 bases and 0 bases respectively, with 8 bases between them. In DNA, the CDR3 is TGTGCCAGCAGCGTAGCGGCAGCTAGCACAGATACGCAGTATTTT. Translated: CASSVAAASTDTQYF. The full variable domain, its missing parts supplied by reference TRBV9 and TRBJ2-3, is DSGVTQTPKHLITATGQRVTLRCSPRSGDLSVYWYQQSLDQGLQFLIQYYNGEERAKGNILERFSAQQFPDLHSELNLSSLELGDSALYFCASSVAAASTDTQYFGPGTRLTVL.

This rearrangement joins TRBV29-1 to TRBJ1-1; D unclear. CDR1 and CDR2 (germline): SQVTM, ANQGSEA. Trimming took 7 bases from V and 2 from J, leaving 5 bases between them. This CDR3 is built from 10 residues. In DNA form, the CDR3 reads TGCAGCGGACTAAACACTGAAGCTTTCTTT. Its translation is CSGLNTEAFF.

The gene calls are TRBV28 and TRBJ2-5, with 9 bases identical to TRBD1. CDR1 MDHEN and CDR2 SYDVKM come from the germline V gene. This CDR3 contains 14 residues. With V trimmed by 6 bases and J by 5 bases, 7 bases remained unmatched. The CDR3 DNA follows: TGTGCCAGCAGCAACAGGGGGCGCGGGGAGACCCAGTACTTC. Translating gives CASSNRGRGETQYF.

The rearrangement links TRBV11-2 to TRBJ2-5; weak D call: TRBD2 (6 bases). CDR1 is SGHAT, CDR2 FQNNGV, per germline. CDR3 length equals 15 residues. Trimming stripped 0 bases from V and 4 bases from J, with 12 bases between. CDR3 bases: TGTGCCAGCAGCTTAGATGGGGCGGGGTCAGAGACCCAGTACTTC. Translating it yields CASSLDGAGSETQYF.

The chain uses TRBV7-9 and TRBJ1-3; perhaps TRBD1 as D (5 bases). V was cut by 1 base and J by 0 bases, with 7 bases left in between. CDR1 is SEHNR, CDR2 FQNEAQ, per germline (reference sequence). This CDR3 comprises 15 residues. The CDR3 loop is CASSLGDLSGNTIYF. CDR3 sequence (DNA): TGTGCCAGCAGCTTAGGGGACCTCTCTGGAAACACCATATATTTT.

This clone was recorded only once. The chain links TRBV28 to TRBJ2-7; TRBD1 matches at 8 bases. With V trimmed by 8 bases and J by 4 bases, 10 bases remained unmatched. The CDR3 consists of 14 residues. Per the germline V gene, CDR1 is MDHEN and CDR2 is SYDVKM. The CDR3 loop is CASGRQGIIYEQYF. The DNA of the CDR3 is TGTGCCAGCGGCAGACAGGGGATTATTTACGAGCAGTACTTC.

The V and J genes are TRBV6-5 and TRBJ2-1; no reliable D call. CDR3 length equals 14 residues. From germline, CDR1 is MNHEY and CDR2 SVGAGI. Trimming shortened V by 5 bases and J by 0 bases, and 8 bases separated the two germline ends. CDR3 sequence reads: CASSPYPSYNEQFF. CDR3 DNA: TGTGCCAGCAGTCCCTACCCCTCCTACAATGAGCAGTTCTTC.